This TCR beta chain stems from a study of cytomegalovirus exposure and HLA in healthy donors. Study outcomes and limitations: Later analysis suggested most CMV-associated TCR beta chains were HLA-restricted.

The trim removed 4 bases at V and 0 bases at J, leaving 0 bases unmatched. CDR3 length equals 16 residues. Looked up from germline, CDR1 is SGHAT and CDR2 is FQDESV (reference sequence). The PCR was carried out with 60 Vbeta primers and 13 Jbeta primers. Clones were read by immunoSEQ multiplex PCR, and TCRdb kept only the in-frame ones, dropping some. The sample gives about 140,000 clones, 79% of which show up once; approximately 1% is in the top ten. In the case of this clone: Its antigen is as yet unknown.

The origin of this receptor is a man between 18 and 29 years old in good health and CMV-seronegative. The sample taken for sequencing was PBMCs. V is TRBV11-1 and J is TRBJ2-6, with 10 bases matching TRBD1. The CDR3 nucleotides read TGTGCCAGCAGCTGGACAGGGGGCTCTGGGGCCAACGTCCTGACTTTC. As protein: CASSWTGGSGANVLTF.